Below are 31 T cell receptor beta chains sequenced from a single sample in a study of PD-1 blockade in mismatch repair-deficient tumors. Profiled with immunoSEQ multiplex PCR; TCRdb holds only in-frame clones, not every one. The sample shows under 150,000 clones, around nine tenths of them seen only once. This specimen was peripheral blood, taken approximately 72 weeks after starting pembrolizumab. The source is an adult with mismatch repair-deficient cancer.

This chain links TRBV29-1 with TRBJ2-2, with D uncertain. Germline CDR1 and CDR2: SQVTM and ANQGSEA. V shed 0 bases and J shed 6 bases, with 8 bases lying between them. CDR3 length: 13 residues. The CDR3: CSVEDTTPGELFF. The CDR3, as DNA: TGCAGCGTTGAAGACACAACGCCCGGGGAGCTGTTTTTT.

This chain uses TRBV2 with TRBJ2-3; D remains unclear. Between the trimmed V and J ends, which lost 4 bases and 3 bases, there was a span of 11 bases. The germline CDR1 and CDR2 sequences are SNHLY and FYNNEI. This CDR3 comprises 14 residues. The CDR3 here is CASSGEGLTDTQYF. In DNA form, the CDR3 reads TGTGCCAGCAGTGGTGAAGGGTTAACAGATACGCAGTATTTT.

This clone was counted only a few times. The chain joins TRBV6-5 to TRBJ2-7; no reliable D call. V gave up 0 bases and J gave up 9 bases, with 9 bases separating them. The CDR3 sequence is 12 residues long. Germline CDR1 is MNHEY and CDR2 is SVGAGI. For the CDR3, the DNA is TGTGCCAGCAGTTACTCGACGGGTCGGCAGTACTTC. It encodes CASSYSTGRQYF.

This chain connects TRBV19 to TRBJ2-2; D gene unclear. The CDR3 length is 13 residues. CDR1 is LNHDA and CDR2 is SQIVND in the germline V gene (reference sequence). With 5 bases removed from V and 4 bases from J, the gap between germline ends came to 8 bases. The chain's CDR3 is CASSFKSTGELFF. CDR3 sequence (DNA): TGTGCCAGTAGTTTCAAGAGCACCGGGGAGCTGTTTTTT. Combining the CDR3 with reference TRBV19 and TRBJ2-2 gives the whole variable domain DGGITQSPKYLFRKEGQNVTLSCEQNLNHDAMYWYRQDPGQGLRLIYYSQIVNDFQKGDIAEGYSVSREKKESFPLTVTSAQKNPTAFYLCASSFKSTGELFFGEGSRLTVL.

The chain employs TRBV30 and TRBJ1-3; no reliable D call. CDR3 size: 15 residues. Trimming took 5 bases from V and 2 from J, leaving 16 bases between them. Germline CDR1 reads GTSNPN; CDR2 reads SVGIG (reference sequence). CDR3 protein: CAWGKHGSAGNTIYF. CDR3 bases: TGTGCCTGGGGGAAACATGGGAGTGCTGGAAACACCATATATTTT.

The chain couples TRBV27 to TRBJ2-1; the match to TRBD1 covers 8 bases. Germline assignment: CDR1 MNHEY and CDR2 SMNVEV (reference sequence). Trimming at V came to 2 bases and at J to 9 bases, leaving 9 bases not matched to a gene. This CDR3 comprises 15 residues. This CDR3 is CASSLGAGGRFEQFF. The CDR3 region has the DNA TGTGCCAGCAGTTTAGGCGCAGGGGGCCGGTTTGAGCAGTTCTTC.

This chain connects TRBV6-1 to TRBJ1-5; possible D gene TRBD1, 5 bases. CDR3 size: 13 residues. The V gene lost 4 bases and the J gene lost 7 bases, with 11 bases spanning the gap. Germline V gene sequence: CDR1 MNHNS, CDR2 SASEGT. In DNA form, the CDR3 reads TGTGCCAGCAGTGCAGGGCAGAACCAGCCCCAGCATTTT. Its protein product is CASSAGQNQPQHF.

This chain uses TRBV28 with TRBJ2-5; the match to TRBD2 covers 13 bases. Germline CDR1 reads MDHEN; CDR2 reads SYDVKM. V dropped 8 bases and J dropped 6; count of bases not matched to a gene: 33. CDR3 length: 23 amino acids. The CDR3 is CASSFRDRGSPGTSGIGIKTQYF. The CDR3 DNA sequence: TGTGCCAGCTCCTTCCGGGACAGGGGGTCCCCCGGGACTAGCGGGATCGGGATCAAGACCCAGTACTTC.

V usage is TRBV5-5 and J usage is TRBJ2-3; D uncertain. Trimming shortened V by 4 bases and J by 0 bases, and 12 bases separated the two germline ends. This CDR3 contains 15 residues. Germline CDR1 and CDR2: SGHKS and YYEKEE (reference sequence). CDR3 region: CASSLWTASTDTQYF. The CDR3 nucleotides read TGTGCCAGCAGCCTCTGGACCGCTAGCACAGATACGCAGTATTTT.

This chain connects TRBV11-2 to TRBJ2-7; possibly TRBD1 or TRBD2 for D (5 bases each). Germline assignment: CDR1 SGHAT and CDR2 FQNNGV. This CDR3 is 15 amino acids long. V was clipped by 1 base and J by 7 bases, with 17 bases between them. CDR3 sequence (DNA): TGTGCCAGCAGCTTAGCCGGGACGGTGCTTAGTGAGCAGTACTTC. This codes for CASSLAGTVLSEQYF.

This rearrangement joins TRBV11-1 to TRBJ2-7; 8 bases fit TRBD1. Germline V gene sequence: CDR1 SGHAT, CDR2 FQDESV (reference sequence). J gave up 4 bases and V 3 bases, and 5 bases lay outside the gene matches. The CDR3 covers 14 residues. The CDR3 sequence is CASSLDRDIYEQYF. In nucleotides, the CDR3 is TGTGCCAGCAGCTTGGACAGGGACATATACGAGCAGTACTTC.

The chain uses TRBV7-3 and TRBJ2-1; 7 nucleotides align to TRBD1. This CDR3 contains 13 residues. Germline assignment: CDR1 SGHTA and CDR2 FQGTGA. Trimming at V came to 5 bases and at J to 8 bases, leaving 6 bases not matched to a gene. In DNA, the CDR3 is TGTGCCAGCAGCAGACAGGGAAGGGATGAGCAGTTCTTC. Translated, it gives CASSRQGRDEQFF.

The CDR3 sequence is CATPGTGEVEQYF. CDR3 DNA sequence: TGTGCCACGCCGGGGACAGGGGAGGTCGAGCAGTACTTC. The genes are TRBV6-1 and TRBJ2-7; 10 bases match TRBD1. Trimming at V came to 10 bases and at J to 6 bases, leaving 9 bases not matched to a gene. The CDR3 spans 13 residues. CDR1 and CDR2 (germline): MNHNS, SASEGT.

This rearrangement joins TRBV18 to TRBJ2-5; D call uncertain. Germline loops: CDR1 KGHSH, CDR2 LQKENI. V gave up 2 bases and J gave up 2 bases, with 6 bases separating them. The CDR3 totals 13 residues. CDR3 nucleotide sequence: TGTGCCAGCTCACCAGCCAGTCAAGAGACCCAGTACTTC. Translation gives CASSPASQETQYF.

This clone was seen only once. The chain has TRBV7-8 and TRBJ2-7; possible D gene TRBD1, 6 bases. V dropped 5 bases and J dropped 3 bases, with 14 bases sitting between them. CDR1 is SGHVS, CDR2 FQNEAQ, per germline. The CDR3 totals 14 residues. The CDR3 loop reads CASSKGGQNYEQYF. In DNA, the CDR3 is TGTGCCAGCAGCAAGGGTGGACAGAACTACGAGCAGTACTTC.

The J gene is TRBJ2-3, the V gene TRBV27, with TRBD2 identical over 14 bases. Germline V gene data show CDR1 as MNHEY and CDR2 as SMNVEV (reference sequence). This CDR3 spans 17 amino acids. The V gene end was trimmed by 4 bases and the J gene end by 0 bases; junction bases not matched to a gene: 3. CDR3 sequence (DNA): TGTGCCAGCAGTTCGGGGACTAGCGGGGGTAGCACAGATACGCAGTATTTT. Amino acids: CASSSGTSGGSTDTQYF.

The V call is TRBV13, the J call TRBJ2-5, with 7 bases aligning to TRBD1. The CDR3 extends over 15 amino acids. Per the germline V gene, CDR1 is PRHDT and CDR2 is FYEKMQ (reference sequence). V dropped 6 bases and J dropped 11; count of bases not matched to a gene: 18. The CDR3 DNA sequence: TGTGCCAGCAGGAGCCTAACAGGGGCCCAGCAGTATCAGTACTTC. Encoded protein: CASRSLTGAQQYQYF.

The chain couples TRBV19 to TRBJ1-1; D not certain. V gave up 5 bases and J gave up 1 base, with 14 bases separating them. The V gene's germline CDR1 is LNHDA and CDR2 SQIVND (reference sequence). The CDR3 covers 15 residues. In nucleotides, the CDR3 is TGTGCCAGTAGTGTGCAAAGGGAGACGAACACTGAAGCTTTCTTT. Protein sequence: CASSVQRETNTEAFF.

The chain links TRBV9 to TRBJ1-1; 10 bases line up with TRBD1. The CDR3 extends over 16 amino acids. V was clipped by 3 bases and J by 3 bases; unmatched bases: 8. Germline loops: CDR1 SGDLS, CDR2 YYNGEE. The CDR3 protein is CASSAYATGGHTEAFF. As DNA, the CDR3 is TGTGCCAGCAGCGCATATGCGACAGGGGGCCACACTGAAGCTTTCTTT.

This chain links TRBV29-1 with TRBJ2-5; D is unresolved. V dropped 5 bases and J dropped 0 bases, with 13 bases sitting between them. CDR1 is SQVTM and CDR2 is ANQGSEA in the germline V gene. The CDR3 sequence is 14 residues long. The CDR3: CSVNAGPNQETQYF. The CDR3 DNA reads TGCAGCGTTAACGCCGGACCTAACCAAGAGACCCAGTACTTC.

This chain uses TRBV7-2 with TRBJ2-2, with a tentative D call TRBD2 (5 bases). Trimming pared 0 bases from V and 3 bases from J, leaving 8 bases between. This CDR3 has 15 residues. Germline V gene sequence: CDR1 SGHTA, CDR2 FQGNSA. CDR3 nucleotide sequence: TGTGCCAGCAGCTTAGCGGGAGCCTACACCGGGGAGCTGTTTTTT. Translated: CASSLAGAYTGELFF.

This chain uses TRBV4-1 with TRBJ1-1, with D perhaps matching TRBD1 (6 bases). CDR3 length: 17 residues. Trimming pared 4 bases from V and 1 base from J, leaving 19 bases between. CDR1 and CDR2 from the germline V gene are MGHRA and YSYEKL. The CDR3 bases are TGCGCCAGCAGCCCGGGTCGTGGGGGGCGAGAGAACACTGAAGCTTTCTTT. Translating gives CASSPGRGGRENTEAFF.

As DNA, the CDR3 is TGTGCCAGCAGCTTAGAGGGGACTAGCGGGCAGTTCTTC. This codes for CASSLEGTSGQFF. V usage is TRBV7-9 and J usage is TRBJ2-1, with 11 bases fitting TRBD2. From germline, CDR1 is SEHNR and CDR2 FQNEAQ (reference sequence). This CDR3 is built from 13 residues. The junction had 2 bases not matched to a gene; V was cut back by 1 base and J by 12 bases.

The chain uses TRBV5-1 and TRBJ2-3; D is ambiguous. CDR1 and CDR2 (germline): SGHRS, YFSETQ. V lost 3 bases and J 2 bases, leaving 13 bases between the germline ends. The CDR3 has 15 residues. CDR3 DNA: TGCGCCAGCAGCTACCAGCCCGTGGACACAGATACGCAGTATTTT. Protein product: CASSYQPVDTDTQYF.

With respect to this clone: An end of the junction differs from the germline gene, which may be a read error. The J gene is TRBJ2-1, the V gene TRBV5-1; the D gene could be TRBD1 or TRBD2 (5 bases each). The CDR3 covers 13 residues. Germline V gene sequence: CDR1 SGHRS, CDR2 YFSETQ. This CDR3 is CASRLGEYNEQFF. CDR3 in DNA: TGCGCCAGCAGGTTGGGGGAGTACAATGAGCAGTTCTTC.

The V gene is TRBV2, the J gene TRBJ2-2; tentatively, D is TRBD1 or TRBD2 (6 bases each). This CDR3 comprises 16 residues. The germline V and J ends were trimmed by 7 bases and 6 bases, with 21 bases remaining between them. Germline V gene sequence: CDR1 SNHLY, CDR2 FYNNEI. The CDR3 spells CASKSHGGLGAGELFF. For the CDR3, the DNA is TGTGCCAGCAAGTCCCACGGGGGCTTGGGGGCCGGGGAGCTGTTTTTT.

The CDR3 DNA follows: TGTGCCAGCTCACCACCGACTAGCGGGGCGTACGAGCAGTACTTC. Its protein product is CASSPPTSGAYEQYF. The chain couples TRBV18 to TRBJ2-7; TRBD2 agrees at 11 bases. V shed 0 bases, J shed 4 bases, and the junction held 2 bases outside the gene matches. Germline CDR1 is KGHSH and CDR2 is LQKENI. This CDR3 has 15 amino acids.

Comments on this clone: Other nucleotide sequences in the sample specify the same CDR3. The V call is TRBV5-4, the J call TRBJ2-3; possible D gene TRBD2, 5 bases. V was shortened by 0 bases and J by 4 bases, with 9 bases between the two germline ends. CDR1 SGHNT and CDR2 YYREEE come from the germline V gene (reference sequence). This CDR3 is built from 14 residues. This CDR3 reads CASSLDLRADTQYF. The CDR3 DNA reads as TGTGCCAGCAGCTTGGACTTGCGGGCAGATACGCAGTATTTT.

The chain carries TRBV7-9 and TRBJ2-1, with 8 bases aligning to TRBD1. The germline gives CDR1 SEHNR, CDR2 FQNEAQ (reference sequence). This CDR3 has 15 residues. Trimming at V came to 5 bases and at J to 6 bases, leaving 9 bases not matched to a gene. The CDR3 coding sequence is TGTGCCAGCAGCCCACGGACAGGGCCTGGCAATGAGCAGTTCTTC. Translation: CASSPRTGPGNEQFF. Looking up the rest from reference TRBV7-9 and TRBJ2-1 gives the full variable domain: DTGVSQNPRHKITKRGQNVTFRCDPISEHNRLYWYRQTLGQGPEFLTYFQNEAQLEKSRLLSDRFSAERPKGSFSTLEIQRTEQGDSAMYLCASSPRTGPGNEQFFGPGTRLTVL.

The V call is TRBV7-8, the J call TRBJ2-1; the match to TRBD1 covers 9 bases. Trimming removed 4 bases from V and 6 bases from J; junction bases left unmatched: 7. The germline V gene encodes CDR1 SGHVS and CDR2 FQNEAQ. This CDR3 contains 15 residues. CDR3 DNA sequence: TGTGCCAGCAGCTCCCATTCGGGACAGGGCAATGAGCAGTTCTTC. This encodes CASSSHSGQGNEQFF. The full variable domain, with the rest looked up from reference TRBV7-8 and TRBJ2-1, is GAGVSQSPRYKVAKRGQDVALRCDPISGHVSLFWYQQALGQGPEFLTYFQNEAQLDKSGLPSDRFFAERPEGSVSTLKIQRTQQEDSAVYLCASSSHSGQGNEQFFGPGTRLTVL.

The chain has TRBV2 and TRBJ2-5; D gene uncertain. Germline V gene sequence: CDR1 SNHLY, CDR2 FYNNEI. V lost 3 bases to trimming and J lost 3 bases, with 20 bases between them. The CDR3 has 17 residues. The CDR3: CASSEWVISLTEETQYF. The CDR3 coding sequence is TGTGCCAGCAGTGAGTGGGTGATTTCGCTGACCGAAGAGACCCAGTACTTC. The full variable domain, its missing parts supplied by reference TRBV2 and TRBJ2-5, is EPEVTQTPSHQVTQMGQEVILRCVPISNHLYFYWYRQILGQKVEFLVSFYNNEISEKSEIFDDQFSVERPDGSNFTLKIRSTKLEDSAMYFCASSEWVISLTEETQYFGPGTRLLVL.